The clone carrying this T cell receptor (beta chain) was detected a few times. Its antigen is as yet unknown. The sorted Tregs were CD4+CD25+CD127-/low cells. Study outcomes and limitations: Greatest tumor Treg TCR overlap was with tumor naive CD4+ cells.

MiXCR, applied by TCRdb to the 5' RACE reads, yields one record per CDR3 protein. There are thousands of distinct CDR3 sequences in the sample; roughly 51% occur only once, and about 6.4% lies in the top ten. The sample taken for sequencing was Tregs sorted from a lymph node. The clonotype originates from a female donor with breast cancer.

The CDR3 sequence is CASSLEGEKLFF. The CDR3 DNA follows: TGTGCCAGCAGCTTAGAAGGCGAAAAACTGTTTTTT. The chain uses TRBV7-2 and TRBJ1-4; D uncertain. The V gene lost 1 base and the J gene lost 8 bases, with 5 bases spanning the gap. The germline V gene encodes CDR1 SGHTA and CDR2 FQGNSA. This CDR3 has 12 amino acids.